The sequence of this T cell receptor (beta chain) was determined in a study of CD4 T cells in relation to SARS-CoV-2 and coronaviruses. The protocol was immunoSEQ multiplex PCR, while the TCRdb copy is restricted to in-frame clones and leaves out a portion. The data contain 50,000 to 70,000 clones, about 90% of them singletons. The CDR3 has 14 amino acids. Trimming left V 5 bases short and J 2 bases short, with 13 bases between. CDR1 and CDR2 from the germline V gene are LNHDA and SQIVND (reference sequence). Sequencing input: naive CD4+ T cells from PBMCs. Subset of the sample: naive CD4+ T cells isolated by negative enrichment. The chain couples TRBV19 to TRBJ2-7; the D gene is possibly TRBD2 (6 bases). The clonotype was recovered from an adult with COVID-19. Written as DNA, the CDR3 is TGTGCCAGTAGTCCGCTGGCGGGGCCCTACGAGCAGTACTTC. Translated, it gives CASSPLAGPYEQYF.